Sequencing of this T cell receptor (beta chain) was carried out in a study of CXCR3-negative and CXCR3-positive naive CD8 T cells. It was by 5' RACE with UMI labels that the TRB cDNA libraries were prepared. TCRdb reanalyzed the 5' RACE reads and collapses them to one entry per CDR3 protein, without DNA. Its listing shows some 130,000 distinct CDR3 sequences. In the case of this clonotype: Its antigen remains unidentified.

CD8+ T cell subsets were each sorted in triplicate, about 290,000 cells apiece. Cells that were CD45RO-CCR7+CD27+CD95- constituted naive CD8+ T cells. CDR3 length: 13 amino acids. Germline V CDR1 and CDR2: MNHEY, SMNVEV (reference sequence). Overall study findings and caveats: Cryopreservation partially lowered CXCR3 expression, so most assays used fresh PBMCs.

This chain uses TRBV27 with TRBJ2-7; TCRdb selects TRBD2, and the lack of DNA leaves this call unchecked. The receptor comes from a human donor in good health. Some clones in this sample may be carry-over from other donors' samples. The sequencing sample was made of naive CXCR3- CD8+ T cells from blood. Subset of the sample: CD45RO-CCR7+CD27+CD95- naive CD8+ T cells lacking CXCR3 (TNR3-). CDR3 loop: CASSMGLAYEQYF.